A selection of T cell receptor beta chains follows, all from one sample in a study of OX40 agonist ivuxolimab in advanced cancers. Method: immunoSEQ multiplex PCR; TCRdb's copy keeps in-frame clones and lacks some. The repertoire holds tens of thousands of clones, more than 80% seen once, with under 0.65% in the top ten. This material consisted of CD4+ or CD8+ T cells sorted from blood, taken in a trial of the OX40 agonist ivuxolimab. The receptors derive from an adult with an advanced solid tumor such as melanoma, head and neck, liver or kidney cancer. CDR3s include the opening cysteine and the closing phenylalanine or tryptophan. A D gene is named only where the DNA matches it firmly.

D | V | CDR3
NA | TRBV5-1 | CASSSNLITVYNEQFF
NA | TRBV6-5 | CASSLRGGTEAFF
NA | TRBV30 | CAWSKGGYDLTFF
TRBD2 | TRBV5-8 | CASSLFAGAYEQYF
TRBD2 | TRBV12-5 | CASVPVGGSSYEQYF
NA | TRBV28 | CASSSQGKGSSYEQYF
NA | TRBV27 | CASSPWDITEKLFF
TRBD2 | TRBV15 | CATSRGREEGQYF
NA | TRBV30 | CAWSLLMDTQYF
NA | TRBV30 | CAWTEGAGVEGTQYF
TRBD2 | TRBV6-5 | CASSSLAGGSTDTQYF
TRBD2 | TRBV4-1 | CASSRGLAGGPLDTQYF
NA | TRBV19 | CASRTWGLDEQFF
NA | TRBV6-1 | CASSEGDGQMGEQYF
TRBD2 | TRBV7-9 | CASSVSGRTDTQYF
NA | TRBV28 | CASSQPLITNYGYTF
NA | TRBV5-1 | CASSLRPGLQPQHF
TRBD2 | TRBV7-6 | CASRTGGPIGELFF
TRBD2 | TRBV6-1 | CASSEEGPSGRGGLDEQYF
NA | TRBV5-1 | CASSLEGESYNEQFF
NA | TRBV6-1 | CASSAPLGGGAETQYF
NA | TRBV6-1 | CASRIEGPYEQYF
NA | TRBV2 | CASSQTDTPGNQPQHF
TRBD1 | TRBV28 | CASSLPRPGGETQYF
TRBD2 | TRBV29-1 | CSVKTSGSHEQYF
NA | TRBV6-1 | CASRRHRSSYEQYF
TRBD2 | TRBV6-6 | CASRLPGGPSEQFF
NA | TRBV5-4 | CASSSGANFHGYTF
NA | TRBV5-6 | CASSGNSGGGNEQFF